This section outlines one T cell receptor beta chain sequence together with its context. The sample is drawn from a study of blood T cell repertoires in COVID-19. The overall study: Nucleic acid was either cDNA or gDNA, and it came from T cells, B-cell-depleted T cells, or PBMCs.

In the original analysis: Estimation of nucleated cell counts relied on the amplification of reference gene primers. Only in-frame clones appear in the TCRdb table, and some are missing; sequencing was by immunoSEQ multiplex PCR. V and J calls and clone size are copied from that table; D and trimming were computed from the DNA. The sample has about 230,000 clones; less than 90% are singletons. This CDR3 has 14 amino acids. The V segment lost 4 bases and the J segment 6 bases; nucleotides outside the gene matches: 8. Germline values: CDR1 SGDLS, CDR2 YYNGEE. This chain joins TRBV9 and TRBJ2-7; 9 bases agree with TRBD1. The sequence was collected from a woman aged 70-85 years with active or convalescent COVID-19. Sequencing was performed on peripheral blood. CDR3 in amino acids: CASSSGQGGSEQYF. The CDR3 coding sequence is TGTGCCAGCAGCTCGGGACAGGGAGGGAGCGAGCAGTACTTC.